This is a list of T cell receptor beta chains from one sample in a study of blood T cell repertoires in COVID-19. The repertoire was sequenced with immunoSEQ multiplex PCR; TCRdb's copy has only in-frame clones and lacks some. The sample lists 95,000 to 100,000 clones, approximately 84% seen once, with approximately 24% in the top ten. Sequencing used peripheral blood. The receptors were sampled from a human donor in a cohort sampled during active COVID-19. CDR3s include the opening cysteine and the closing phenylalanine or tryptophan. The D gene is left open where the match is weak. A clone size is listed for some rows: how often the clone was seen (once, few, many), or a class if it is expanded.

V: TRBV19
size: once
D: TRBD1
J: TRBJ1-6
DNA: TGTGCCAGTAGTACCGGGACAGGATATAATTCACCCCTCCACTTT
CDR3: CASSTGTGYNSPLHF

V: TRBV9
size: -
D: TRBD2
J: TRBJ2-1
DNA: TGTGCCAGCAGCGCTGGGACTAGCGGGGGCAATGAGCAGTTCTTC
CDR3: CASSAGTSGGNEQFF

V: TRBV6-5
size: -
D: TRBD1
J: TRBJ1-6
DNA: TGTGCCAGCGCAGGGGGAAATAATTCACCCCTCCACTTT
CDR3: CASAGGNNSPLHF

V: TRBV5-1
size: -
D: -
J: TRBJ2-5
DNA: TGCGCCAGCAGCAAACAGGAGACCCAGTACTTC
CDR3: CASSKQETQYF

V: TRBV2
size: -
D: TRBD1
J: TRBJ2-2
DNA: TGTGCCAGCTGGAACAGGGGCCCCGGGGAGCTGTTTTTT
CDR3: CASWNRGPGELFF

V: TRBV6-4
size: -
D: TRBD1
J: TRBJ2-1
DNA: TGTGCCAGCAGTGACCTAGTGAGACAGGGCTACAATGAGCAGTTCTTC
CDR3: CASSDLVRQGYNEQFF

V: TRBV6-4
size: -
D: TRBD1
J: TRBJ1-2
DNA: TGTGCCAGCAGTGATCCGGGACAGGGACGATCCCGTGTCTATGGCTACACCTTC
CDR3: CASSDPGQGRSRVYGYTF

V: TRBV7-2
size: -
D: -
J: TRBJ1-4
DNA: TGTGCCAGCAGCCCAGGGCTGGTGGGGGAAAAACTGTTTTTT
CDR3: CASSPGLVGEKLFF

V: TRBV19
size: -
D: TRBD1
J: TRBJ1-2
DNA: TGTGCCAGTAGTATTCCAAACAGGGGGCGAGTTAGTGGGAACTATGGCTACACCTTC
CDR3: CASSIPNRGRVSGNYGYTF

V: TRBV4-1
size: -
D: -
J: TRBJ2-5
DNA: TGCGCCAGCAGCCATTCTCCCAGGGAAGAACAAGAGACCCAGTACTTC
CDR3: CASSHSPREEQETQYF

V: TRBV5-1
size: -
D: TRBD2
J: TRBJ2-5
DNA: TGCGCCAGCAGTATTAGACTAGCGGACTCAGAGACCCAGTACTTC
CDR3: CASSIRLADSETQYF

V: TRBV27
size: -
D: -
J: TRBJ1-2
DNA: TGTGCCAGCAGTTTATCTCGGGGAACCGGCTACACCTTC
CDR3: CASSLSRGTGYTF

V: TRBV6-5
size: -
D: -
J: TRBJ1-3
DNA: TGTGCCAGCAGTCCTTTGCGGGTCTCTGGAAACACCATATATTTT
CDR3: CASSPLRVSGNTIYF

V: TRBV7-8
size: -
D: TRBD1
J: TRBJ1-1
DNA: TGTGCCAGCAGCCCGTCGGACAGGGGGGAATACACTGAAGCTTTCTTT
CDR3: CASSPSDRGEYTEAFF

V: TRBV18
size: -
D: TRBD1
J: TRBJ2-1
DNA: TGTGCCAGCTCACGGCCGGGACAGGGATACAATGAGCAGTTCTTC
CDR3: CASSRPGQGYNEQFF

V: TRBV7-9
size: -
D: -
J: TRBJ2-3
DNA: TGTGCCAGCAGCCCTTTAGCGTATACGCAGTATTTT
CDR3: CASSPLAYTQYF

V: TRBV7-9
size: -
D: TRBD1
J: TRBJ1-4
DNA: TGTGCCAGCAGCTTAGATACAGGGGTTGTTGAAAAACTGTTTTTT
CDR3: CASSLDTGVVEKLFF

V: TRBV7-2
size: -
D: TRBD1
J: TRBJ1-5
DNA: TGTGCCAGCAGCTTTAGCGGGGACAGTGTGAGTCAGCCCCAGCATTTT
CDR3: CASSFSGDSVSQPQHF

V: TRBV4-1
size: -
D: TRBD1
J: TRBJ1-2
DNA: TGCGCCAGCAGCCAACCACAGGGGGCCGCGAACTATGGCTACACCTTC
CDR3: CASSQPQGAANYGYTF

V: TRBV6-1
size: -
D: TRBD1
J: TRBJ2-7
DNA: TGTGCCAGCAGTGAAGGGACAGGGGATTATCGGTTCAGGGAGCAGTACTTC
CDR3: CASSEGTGDYRFREQYF

V: TRBV7-2
size: -
D: TRBD2
J: TRBJ2-6
DNA: TGTGCCAGCAGCTTCGGGGGGACTGGGGCCAACGTCCTGACTTTC
CDR3: CASSFGGTGANVLTF

V: TRBV7-8
size: -
D: TRBD1
J: TRBJ1-4
DNA: TGTGCCAGCAGCCCCCGGGACAGGGTTCATGAAAAACTGTTTTTT
CDR3: CASSPRDRVHEKLFF

V: TRBV18
size: -
D: TRBD1
J: TRBJ1-5
DNA: TGTGCCAGCTCACTCGATCAGGGGGTCGGGCAGCCCCAGCATTTT
CDR3: CASSLDQGVGQPQHF

V: TRBV11-2
size: -
D: -
J: TRBJ1-5
DNA: TGTGCCAGCAGCTTAGACGGGAGACCCAATCAGCCCCAGCATTTT
CDR3: CASSLDGRPNQPQHF

V: TRBV19
size: few
D: -
J: TRBJ1-4
DNA: TGTGCCTGCATGGGGAGGCATGAAAAACTGTTTTTT
CDR3: CACMGRHEKLFF

V: TRBV29-1
size: -
D: TRBD1
J: TRBJ1-3
DNA: TGCAGCGTTGTCGGGACAGCTATCTCTGGAAACACCATATATTTT
CDR3: CSVVGTAISGNTIYF